The present T cell receptor beta chain was sequenced within a study of blood T cell repertoires in COVID-19. As for the study in general: Samples of COVID-19 (acute and convalescent) were obtained from the United States, Italy and Spain. PBMCs, B-cell-depleted T cells, or T cells were the source of the cDNA or gDNA that made up the material.

Original analysis: Using reference gene primer amplification, nucleated cell counts were estimated. This table comes from immunoSEQ multiplex PCR, and its TCRdb copy is limited to in-frame clones, with some not included. V, J and clone size were drawn from that table, and D and trimming were deduced from the DNA. The sample shows some 200,000 clones, around 80% of them seen only once. As to this clone: One junction end does not reproduce the germline sequence, and a read error may be involved.

The length of the CDR3 is 16 residues. Germline assignment: CDR1 MNHEY and CDR2 SMNVEV (reference sequence). The chain joins TRBV27 to TRBJ2-5, with 12 bases that match TRBD2. Sequenced input: peripheral blood. The TCR comes from a woman in her forties with acute or convalescent COVID-19. CDR3 nucleotides: TGTGCCAGCAGTTCGACTAGCGGGAGCATTCAAGGGACCCAGTACTTC. Protein: CASSSTSGSIQGTQYF.